A selection of T cell receptor beta chains follows, all from one sample in a study of blood T cell repertoires in COVID-19. Libraries were prepared by immunoSEQ multiplex PCR; TCRdb keeps only in-frame clonotypes and omits some of them. Altogether over 200,000 clones are present, roughly 88% being singletons, with the ten largest covering over 2%. The specimen was peripheral blood. The receptors come from a man aged 35 to 55 who had recovered from COVID-19. Both conserved end residues are part of each CDR3. A D gene is named only where the DNA matches it firmly. Size is omitted from some rows. Given values are once, few, many or a class for expanded clones.

TRBJ1-2 . TRBD1 TRBV20-1 CSASNGDRSGYTF TGCAGTGCTAGTAATGGGGACAGGAGTGGCTACACCTTC
TRBJ2-7 few . TRBV9 CASSGGDYEQYF TGTGCCAGCAGCGGGGGCGATTACGAGCAGTACTTC
TRBJ2-2 . . TRBV25-1 CASSESMGAPTNTGELFF TGTGCCAGCAGTGAATCAATGGGGGCCCCCACGAACACCGGGGAGCTGTTTTTT
TRBJ2-2 . TRBD1 TRBV11-2 CASSYLRGQGSGELFF TGTGCCAGCAGCTACCTCCGGGGACAGGGGTCCGGGGAGCTGTTTTTT
TRBJ2-7 . TRBD2 TRBV7-2 CASSSRRAGGFDEQYF TGTGCCAGCAGCTCCCGCCGGGCGGGGGGTTTTGACGAGCAGTACTTC
TRBJ2-7 . . TRBV6-2/TRBV6-3 CASSNTGFEQYF TGTGCCAGCAGTAACACAGGGTTCGAGCAGTACTTC
TRBJ2-7 . TRBD2 TRBV6-2/TRBV6-3 CASSLSTSGSYEQYF TGTGCCAGCAGTTTGTCGACTAGCGGGAGTTACGAGCAGTACTTC
TRBJ1-6 few . TRBV30 CAWTPSLEWNSPLHF TGTGCCTGGACCCCCTCCCTAGAATGGAATTCACCCCTCCACTTT
TRBJ2-5 . TRBD2 TRBV6-2/TRBV6-3 CASSRLAVQETQYF TGTGCCAGCAGCCGCCTAGCGGTACAAGAGACCCAGTACTTC
TRBJ1-2 . . TRBV19 CASSILTANYGYTF TGTGCCAGTAGTATACTGACAGCGAACTATGGCTACACCTTC
TRBJ2-1 . . TRBV7-2 CASSLDAAPPYNEQFF TGTGCCAGCAGCCTAGATGCAGCGCCTCCCTACAATGAGCAGTTCTTC
TRBJ2-3 . TRBD2 TRBV5-4 CASSSELLAVATDTQYF TGTGCCAGCAGCTCCGAATTACTAGCGGTAGCGACAGATACGCAGTATTTT
TRBJ2-7 . TRBD2 TRBV7-2 CASSPQLQRGHYEQYF TGTGCCAGCAGCCCCCAGCTCCAGCGGGGTCACTACGAGCAGTACTTC
TRBJ2-2 once . TRBV5-1 CASSATQGSTGELFF TGCGCCAGCAGCGCAACACAGGGTAGCACCGGGGAGCTGTTTTTT
TRBJ2-1 . TRBD2 TRBV5-1 CASSLGTSGYNEQFF TGCGCCAGCAGCTTGGGGACTAGCGGGTACAATGAGCAGTTCTTC
TRBJ1-1 . . TRBV10-3 CAISVFQGRTEAFF TGTGCCATCAGTGTTTTCCAGGGCCGAACTGAAGCTTTCTTT
TRBJ2-4 . TRBD2 TRBV6-2/TRBV6-3 CASSYPPSGAKNIQYF TGTGCCAGCAGTTACCCACCTAGCGGGGCCAAAAACATTCAGTACTTC
TRBJ2-2 . TRBD1 TRBV30 CAWGQGGTGELFF TGTGCCTGGGGACAGGGCGGCACCGGGGAGCTGTTTTTT
TRBJ2-7 once TRBD1 TRBV2 CASGAETGVDEQYF TGTGCCAGCGGGGCCGAGACAGGGGTCGACGAGCAGTACTTC
TRBJ1-2 . . TRBV30 CAWGPQGTYTF TGTGCCTGGGGGCCGCAGGGGACCTACACCTTC
TRBJ1-2 . TRBD1 TRBV5-1 CASSLTPRDRAGYTF TGCGCCAGCAGCTTGACCCCCCGGGACAGGGCTGGCTACACCTTC
TRBJ2-7 once TRBD2 TRBV6-6 CASSYSSSGRRYEQYF TGTGCCAGCAGTTACTCGAGTAGCGGGAGGCGATACGAGCAGTACTTC
TRBJ2-1 . . TRBV2 CASNTVEAYNEQFF TGTGCCAGCAACACCGTAGAGGCCTACAATGAGCAGTTCTTC
TRBJ1-5 . . TRBV7-2 CASSLVSKQNQPQHF TGTGCCAGCAGCTTAGTTTCGAAGCAAAATCAGCCCCAGCATTTT
TRBJ2-1 . TRBD2 TRBV3-1/TRBV3-2 CASSQGLAGNNEQFF TGTGCCAGCAGCCAAGGGCTAGCGGGGAACAATGAGCAGTTCTTC
TRBJ2-1 . TRBD2 TRBV9 CASSVVPGTSGASSYNEQFF TGTGCCAGCAGCGTAGTTCCGGGGACTAGCGGAGCCAGCTCCTACAATGAGCAGTTCTTC
TRBJ2-1 . TRBD1 TRBV27 CASSPSGTVYNEQFF TGTGCCAGCAGTCCATCCGGGACAGTTTACAATGAGCAGTTCTTC
TRBJ1-2 . TRBD1 TRBV27 CASSLLQGAAGYTF TGTGCCAGCAGTCTCCTACAGGGGGCGGCTGGCTACACCTTC
TRBJ1-5 . TRBD1 TRBV12-5 CASGSGQGSQPQHF TGTGCTAGTGGTTCTGGACAGGGTTCTCAGCCCCAGCATTTT
TRBJ2-3 . . TRBV5-5 CASSLSQGAPDTQYF TGTGCCAGCAGCTTGTCGCAGGGTGCCCCAGATACGCAGTATTTT
TRBJ2-1 . . TRBV3-1/TRBV3-2 CASSPTGYNEQFF TGTGCCAGCAGCCCGACGGGCTACAATGAGCAGTTCTTC
TRBJ1-1 . TRBD1 TRBV5-1 CASSLTTGYEAFF TGCGCCAGCAGCTTGACGACAGGGTATGAAGCTTTCTTT
TRBJ2-1 few TRBD2 TRBV29-1 CSVEDSTSGRFF TGCAGCGTTGAAGATTCGACTAGCGGGCGGTTCTTC
TRBJ2-7 once . TRBV28 CASSLSTSYEQYF TGTGCCAGCAGTTTATCTACCTCCTACGAGCAGTACTTC
TRBJ2-7 . TRBD1 TRBV11-2 CASSSRAGTGDVMEQYF TGTGCCAGCAGCTCAAGAGCCGGGACAGGGGATGTCATGGAGCAGTACTTC
TRBJ1-5 . . TRBV7-2 CASSDVLENQPQHF TGTGCCAGCAGCGACGTGCTAGAAAATCAGCCCCAGCATTTT
TRBJ1-3 . . TRBV10-2 CASSGTVSGNTIYF TGCGCCAGCAGTGGGACAGTCTCTGGAAACACCATATATTTT
TRBJ1-1 . TRBD1 TRBV7-6 CASSLDRARTEAFF TGTGCCAGCAGCCTCGACAGGGCGAGGACTGAAGCTTTCTTT
TRBJ2-1 . . TRBV5-8 CASRPGGRYNEQFF TGTGCCAGCCGCCCGGGGGGCCGCTACAATGAGCAGTTCTTC
TRBJ1-1 . TRBD1 TRBV9 CASSVEGQVNTEAFF TGTGCCAGCAGCGTAGAAGGACAGGTGAACACTGAAGCTTTCTTT
TRBJ2-3 . TRBD2 TRBV5-1 CASKPAGGTDTQYF TGCGCCAGCAAGCCAGCGGGGGGCACAGATACGCAGTATTTT